Below, one TCR beta chain is given with its context. Construction of the TCRbeta library involved unique molecular identifiers. In TCRdb, the PCR reads were re-called with MiXCR into one record per CDR3 protein. Altogether approximately 250,000 distinct CDR3 sequences are present, 9% to 10% being singletons, with the ten largest covering 5.1%. This specimen comes from a study of T-cell reconstitution after alpha-beta-depleted transplantation in children. V shed 4 bases, J shed 0 bases, and the junction held 5 bases outside the gene matches. Germline loops: CDR1 SEHNR, CDR2 FQNEAQ (reference sequence). The length of the CDR3 is 17 residues.

The sample was PBMCs from the stem cell graft donor, taken from the stem cell graft. This clonotype was obtained from a human donor who donated a stem cell graft to a child with SCID. The V and J genes are TRBV7-9 and TRBJ2-1, with 11 bases lining up with TRBD2. The CDR3 sequence: CASSWDLAGGSYNEQFF. The CDR3 DNA follows: TGTGCCAGCAGCTGGGATCTAGCGGGGGGCTCCTACAATGAGCAGTTCTTC.